This TCR beta chain is from a study of early T cells in non-severe SARS-CoV-2 infection. This clonotype occurred many times. Unique molecular identifiers tagged individual cDNA molecules. One entry per CDR3 protein results from TCRdb running MiXCR on the 5' RACE reads. The data show tens of thousands of distinct CDR3 sequences, with around 5.6% seen just once and almost 7% held by the top ten. CDR3 length: 15 amino acids. Germline assignment: CDR1 SNHLY and CDR2 FYNNEI. Trimming cost V 5 bases and J 2 bases; bases outside gene matches: 8. V gene TRBV2 combines with J gene TRBJ1-2; 7 bases are a match to TRBD1. Sequencing used whole blood. This TCR was recovered from an adult who was a healthcare worker with PCR-confirmed SARS-CoV-2 infection or an uninfected control (not recorded which). The DNA of the CDR3 is TGTGCCAGCAGTCCCTTCGGGACAGCCAACTATGGCTACACCTTC. Translated: CASSPFGTANYGYTF.